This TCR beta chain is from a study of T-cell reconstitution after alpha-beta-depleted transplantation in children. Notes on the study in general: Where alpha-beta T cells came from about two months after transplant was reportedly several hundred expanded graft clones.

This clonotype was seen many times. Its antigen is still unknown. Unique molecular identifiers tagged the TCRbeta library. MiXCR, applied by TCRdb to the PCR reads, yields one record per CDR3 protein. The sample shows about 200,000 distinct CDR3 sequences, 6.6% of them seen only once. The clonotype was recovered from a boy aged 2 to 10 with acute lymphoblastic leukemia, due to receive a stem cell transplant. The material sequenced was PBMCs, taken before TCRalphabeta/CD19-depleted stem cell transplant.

CDR3 region: CSVRGLAANNEQFF. CDR3 sequence (DNA): TGCAGCGTCCGGGGACTAGCGGCCAACAATGAGCAGTTCTTC. The V call is TRBV29-1, the J call TRBJ2-1; 11 bases are a match to TRBD2. V lost 6 bases to trimming and J lost 5 bases; unmatched junction nucleotides: 6. Germline loops: CDR1 SQVTM, CDR2 ANQGSEA. The CDR3 covers 14 residues.